This is a list of T cell receptor beta chains from one sample in a study of beta chain features in type 1 diabetes. Sequencing used immunoSEQ multiplex PCR; TCRdb keeps in-frame clones, though not all of them. The top ten hold more than 0.4% of the sample, which has 150,000 to 170,000 clones, approximately 10% seen once. Sequencing was carried out using central memory CD4+ T cells from blood. Receptors originate from a man aged 30-40 years with type 1 diabetes. Both conserved end residues are part of each CDR3. The D gene is left open where the match is weak. Clone size appears in some rows only: once, few, many, or a class for an expanded clone.

V gene	J gene	D gene	clone size	CDR3 protein	CDR3 DNA
TRBV5-1	TRBJ2-5	.	few	CASSLVGPGETQYF	TGCGCCAGCAGCTTGGTAGGGCCAGGGGAGACCCAGTACTTC
TRBV4-1	TRBJ2-1	TRBD1	.	CASSPGQGPAYNEQFF	TGCGCCAGCAGCCCGGGACAGGGACCGGCCTACAATGAGCAGTTCTTC
TRBV7-2	TRBJ2-5	TRBD1	.	CASSSDRQETQYF	TGTGCCAGCAGCTCGGACAGGCAAGAGACCCAGTACTTC
TRBV18	TRBJ2-6	.	.	CASSPERDTNVLTF	TGTGCCAGCTCACCAGAGAGGGACACCAACGTCCTGACTTTC
TRBV6-1	TRBJ2-7	.	few	CASSAGYQGYEQYF	TGTGCCAGCAGTGCGGGGTACCAAGGGTACGAGCAGTACTTC
TRBV7-2	TRBJ2-2	.	.	CASSTRLGQELFF	TGTGCCAGCAGCACTCGGTTGGGGCAGGAGCTGTTTTTT
TRBV6-5	TRBJ2-3	TRBD2	.	CASSYTGLAGGDTQYF	TGTGCCAGCAGTTACACAGGACTAGCGGGAGGAGATACGCAGTATTTT
TRBV29-1	TRBJ1-1	.	.	CSPTSPGTEAFF	TGCAGCCCCACCAGTCCCGGGACTGAAGCTTTCTTT
TRBV7-2	TRBJ2-7	TRBD2	.	CASSRSPSGTYEQYF	TGTGCCAGCAGCCGTAGTCCTAGCGGGACCTACGAGCAGTACTTC
TRBV4-2	TRBJ2-1	TRBD2	few	CASSQEGSGRGYYNEQFF	TGTGCCAGCAGCCAAGAGGGTAGCGGGAGGGGATACTACAATGAGCAGTTCTTC
TRBV7-9	TRBJ1-4	.	.	CASSLRLNEKLFF	TGTGCCAGCAGCCTACGACTAAATGAAAAACTGTTTTTT
TRBV10-3	TRBJ2-1	TRBD2	few	CAIGLAGANEQFF	TGTGCCATCGGACTAGCGGGAGCCAATGAGCAGTTCTTC
TRBV7-9	TRBJ1-5	TRBD1	.	CASSLGQASGNQPQHF	TGTGCCAGCAGCTTGGGACAGGCGTCGGGAAATCAGCCCCAGCATTTT
TRBV11-2	TRBJ2-2	.	few	CASSPPNTGELFF	TGTGCCAGCAGCCCTCCGAACACCGGGGAGCTGTTTTTT
TRBV7-9	TRBJ1-4	.	.	CASSLDSRGEKLFF	TGTGCCAGCAGCTTAGACTCCAGGGGAGAGAAACTGTTTTTT
TRBV2	TRBJ2-7	TRBD1	few	CASSSQGARYEQYF	TGTGCCAGCAGCTCGCAGGGGGCAAGGTACGAGCAGTACTTC
TRBV11-2	TRBJ2-7	.	few	CASSSSGPSQYF	TGTGCCAGCAGCTCCTCTGGGCCTTCTCAGTACTTC
TRBV28	TRBJ1-1	.	.	CASSFGGEEAFF	TGTGCCAGCAGTTTCGGGGGAGAGGAAGCTTTCTTT
TRBV15	TRBJ1-4	.	few	CATSRMPGNEKLFF	TGTGCCACCAGCAGAATGCCGGGTAATGAAAAACTGTTTTTT
TRBV29-1	TRBJ2-3	.	few	CSVLRDSTGDTQYF	TGCAGCGTGCTGCGGGACTCAACCGGAGATACGCAGTATTTT
TRBV5-1	TRBJ2-6	TRBD1	few	CASSLAAGQGISGANVLTF	TGCGCCAGCAGCTTGGCCGCGGGACAGGGGATCTCTGGGGCCAACGTCCTGACTTTC
TRBV5-1	TRBJ1-1	.	.	CASSGRQGTDTEAFF	TGCGCCAGCAGCGGACGGCAGGGGACCGACACTGAAGCTTTCTTT
TRBV2	TRBJ1-1	TRBD1	few	CASSDGTGWTEAFF	TGTGCCAGCAGTGATGGGACAGGGTGGACTGAAGCTTTCTTT
TRBV7-2	TRBJ1-5	.	.	CASSLIRTDNQPQHF	TGTGCCAGCAGCTTAATACGGACAGACAATCAGCCCCAGCATTTT
TRBV30	TRBJ2-7	.	few	CAWRGSSYEQYF	TGTGCCTGGAGAGGGAGCTCCTACGAGCAGTACTTC
TRBV29-1	TRBJ1-1	.	.	CSVRQQRMNTEAFF	TGCAGCGTCAGACAGCAACGAATGAACACTGAAGCTTTCTTT
TRBV4-2	TRBJ2-1	TRBD2	.	CASSQDPTSGYNEQFF	TGTGCCAGCAGCCAAGATCCCACTAGCGGTTACAATGAGCAGTTCTTC
TRBV19	TRBJ2-4	.	.	CASTPTGRAKNIQYF	TGTGCCAGTACCCCGACTGGCCGGGCCAAAAACATTCAGTACTTC
TRBV7-3	TRBJ2-1	.	.	CASSLMGAGAYNEQFF	TGTGCCAGCAGCTTAATGGGGGCGGGAGCCTACAATGAGCAGTTCTTC
TRBV28	TRBJ2-1	.	.	CASSFRAGSGNEQFF	TGTGCCAGCAGTTTTAGGGCAGGGTCGGGCAATGAGCAGTTCTTC
TRBV18	TRBJ1-3	.	.	CASSQSSENTIYF	TGTGCCAGCTCACAGAGCTCTGAAAACACCATATATTTT
TRBV5-4	TRBJ2-2	.	few	CASSFSGLTGELFF	TGTGCCAGCAGCTTCTCAGGCCTCACCGGGGAGCTGTTTTTT
TRBV28	TRBJ1-3	TRBD1	.	CASRTDRDSGNTIYF	TGTGCCAGCAGAACGGACAGGGACTCTGGAAACACCATATATTTT
TRBV25-1	TRBJ1-4	TRBD1	.	CASSDGTGWEKLFF	TGTGCCAGCAGTGATGGGACAGGGTGGGAAAAACTGTTTTTT
TRBV28	TRBJ2-1	.	few	CASSSNRGEQFF	TGTGCCAGCAGTTCCAATAGGGGCGAGCAGTTCTTC
TRBV7-2	TRBJ2-5	.	.	CASSLGLKKQETQYF	TGTGCCAGCAGCCTGGGACTCAAGAAGCAAGAGACCCAGTACTTC
TRBV25-1	TRBJ2-7	TRBD2	few	CASSETSGSTEQYF	TGTGCCAGCAGTGAAACCAGCGGGAGTACCGAGCAGTACTTC
TRBV6-9	TRBJ2-1	TRBD2	few	CASRTSGKYEQFF	TGTGCCAGCCGGACTAGCGGGAAGTATGAGCAGTTCTTC